This T cell receptor beta chain was captured in a study of T cell responses to AZD1222 COVID-19 vaccine. Study-level points and caveats: All repertoire sampling was performed exclusively after the peak T cell response. Baseline testing showed seropositivity in only six or seven AZD1222 recipients. Clonal diversity may have been underestimated in mostly white British donors.

Looked up from germline, CDR1 is MNHEY and CDR2 is SVGAGI. The CDR3 has 16 residues. The ends were cut back, 3 bases at V and 0 bases at J, with 14 bases in the middle. The protocol was immunoSEQ multiplex PCR, while the TCRdb copy is restricted to in-frame clones and leaves out a portion. The data hold some 150,000 clones, with more than 80% observed a single time. For this clone: The antigen is unknown.

The clonotype was recovered from an adult who received the MenACWY meningococcal vaccine as a control. This chain connects TRBV6-5 to TRBJ1-1; D remains ambiguous. Sequences were derived from peripheral blood, sampled 28 days after the second dose of the MenACWY control vaccine. The CDR3 is CASSYLRVRLNTEAFF. CDR3 DNA: TGTGCCAGCAGTTATCTCCGAGTGCGACTGAACACTGAAGCTTTCTTT.